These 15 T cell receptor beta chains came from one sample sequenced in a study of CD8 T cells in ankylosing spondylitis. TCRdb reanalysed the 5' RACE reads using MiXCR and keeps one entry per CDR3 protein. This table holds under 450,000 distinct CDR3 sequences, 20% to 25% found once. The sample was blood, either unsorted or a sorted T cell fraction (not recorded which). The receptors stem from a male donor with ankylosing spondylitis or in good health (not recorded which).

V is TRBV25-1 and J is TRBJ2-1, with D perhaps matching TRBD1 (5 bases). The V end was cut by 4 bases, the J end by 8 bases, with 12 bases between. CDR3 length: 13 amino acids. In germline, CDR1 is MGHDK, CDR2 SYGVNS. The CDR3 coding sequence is TGTGCCAGCAGTGTTTGGGGCCACGATGAGCAGTTCTTC. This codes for CASSVWGHDEQFF.

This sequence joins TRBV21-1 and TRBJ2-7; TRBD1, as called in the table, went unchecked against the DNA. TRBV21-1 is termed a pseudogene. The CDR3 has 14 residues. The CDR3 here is CASRAWDSPYEQYF. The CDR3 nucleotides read TGTGCCAGCAGAGCCTGGGACAGTCCCTACGAGCAGTACTTC.

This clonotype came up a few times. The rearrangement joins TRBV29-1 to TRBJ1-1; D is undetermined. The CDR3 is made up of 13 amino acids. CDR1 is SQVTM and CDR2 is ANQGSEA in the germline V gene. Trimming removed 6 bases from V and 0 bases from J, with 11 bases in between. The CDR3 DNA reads TGCAGCGTCAAGCATGGACTGAACACTGAAGCTTTCTTT. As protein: CSVKHGLNTEAFF.

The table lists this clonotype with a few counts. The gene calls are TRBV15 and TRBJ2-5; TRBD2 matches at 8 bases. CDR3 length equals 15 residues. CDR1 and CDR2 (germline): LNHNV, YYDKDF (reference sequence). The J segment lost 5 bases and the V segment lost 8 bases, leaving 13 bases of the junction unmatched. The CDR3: CATAYAGGGIETQYF. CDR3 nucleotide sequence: TGTGCCACCGCCTACGCGGGGGGCGGTATTGAGACCCAGTACTTC.

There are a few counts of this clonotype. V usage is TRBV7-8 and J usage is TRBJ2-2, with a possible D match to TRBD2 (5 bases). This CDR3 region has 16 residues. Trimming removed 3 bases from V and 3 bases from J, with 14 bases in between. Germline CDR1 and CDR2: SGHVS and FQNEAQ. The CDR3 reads CASSFFGDGYTGELFF. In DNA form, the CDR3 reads TGTGCCAGCAGCTTCTTCGGGGATGGGTACACCGGGGAGCTGTTTTTT.

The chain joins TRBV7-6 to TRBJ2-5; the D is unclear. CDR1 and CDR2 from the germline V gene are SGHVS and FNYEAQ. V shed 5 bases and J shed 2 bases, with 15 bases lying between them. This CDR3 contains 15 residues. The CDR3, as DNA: TGTGCCAGCAGCCGAAATAGAGGCCTTCAAGAGACCCAGTACTTC. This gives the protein CASSRNRGLQETQYF.

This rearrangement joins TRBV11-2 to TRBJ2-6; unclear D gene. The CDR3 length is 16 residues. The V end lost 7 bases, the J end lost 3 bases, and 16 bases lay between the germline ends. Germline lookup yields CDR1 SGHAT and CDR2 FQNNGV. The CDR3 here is CASNSFPQVGANVLTF. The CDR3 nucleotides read TGTGCCAGCAATTCTTTTCCCCAGGTTGGGGCCAACGTCCTGACTTTC.

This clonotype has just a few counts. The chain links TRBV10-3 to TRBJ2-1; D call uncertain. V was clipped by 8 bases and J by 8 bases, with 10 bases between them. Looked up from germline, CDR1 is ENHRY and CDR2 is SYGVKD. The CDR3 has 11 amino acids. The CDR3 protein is CAILAGYEQFF. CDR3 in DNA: TGTGCCATCCTGGCTGGCTATGAGCAGTTCTTC.

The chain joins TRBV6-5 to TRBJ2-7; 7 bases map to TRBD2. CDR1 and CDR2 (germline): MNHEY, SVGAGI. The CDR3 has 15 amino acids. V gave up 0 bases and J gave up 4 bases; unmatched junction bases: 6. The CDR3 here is CASSYSGGTFYEQYF. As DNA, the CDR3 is TGTGCCAGCAGTTACTCGGGGGGGACGTTTTACGAGCAGTACTTC.

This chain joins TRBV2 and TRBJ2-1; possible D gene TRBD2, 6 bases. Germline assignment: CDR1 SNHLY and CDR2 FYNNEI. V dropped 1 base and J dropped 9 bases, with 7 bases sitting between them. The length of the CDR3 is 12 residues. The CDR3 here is CASSEVAVEQFF. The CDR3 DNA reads TGTGCCAGCAGTGAAGTAGCGGTTGAGCAGTTCTTC.

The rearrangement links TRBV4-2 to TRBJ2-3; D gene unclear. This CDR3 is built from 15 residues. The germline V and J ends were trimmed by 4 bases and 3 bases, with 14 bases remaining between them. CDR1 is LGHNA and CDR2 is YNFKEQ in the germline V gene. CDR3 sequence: CASSPIASRTDTQYF. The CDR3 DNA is TGTGCCAGCAGCCCGATCGCCTCGAGGACAGATACGCAGTATTTT.

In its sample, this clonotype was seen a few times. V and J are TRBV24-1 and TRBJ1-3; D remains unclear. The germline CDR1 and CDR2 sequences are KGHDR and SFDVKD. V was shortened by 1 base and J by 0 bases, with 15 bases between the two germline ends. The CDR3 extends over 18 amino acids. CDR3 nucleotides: TGTGCCACCAGTGATTTACACCGTGAAATGAGCTCTGGAAACACCATATATTTT. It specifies CATSDLHREMSSGNTIYF.

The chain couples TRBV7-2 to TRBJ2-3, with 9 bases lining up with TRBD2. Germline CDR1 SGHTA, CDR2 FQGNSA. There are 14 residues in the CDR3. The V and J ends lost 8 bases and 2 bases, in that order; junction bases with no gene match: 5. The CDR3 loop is CASGASGDTDTQYF. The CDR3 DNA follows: TGTGCCAGCGGCGCTAGCGGGGACACAGATACGCAGTATTTT. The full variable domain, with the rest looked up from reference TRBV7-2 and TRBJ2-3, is GAGVSQSPSNKVTEKGKDVELRCDPISGHTALYWYRQSLGQGLEFLIYFQGNSAPDKSGLPSDRFSAERTGGSVSTLTIQRTQQEDSAVYLCASGASGDTDTQYFGPGTRLTVL.

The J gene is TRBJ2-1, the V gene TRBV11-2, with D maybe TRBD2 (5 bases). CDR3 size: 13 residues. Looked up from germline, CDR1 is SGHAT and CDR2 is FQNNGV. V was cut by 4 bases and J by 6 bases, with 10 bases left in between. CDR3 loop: CASSSPGSNEQFF. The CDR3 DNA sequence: TGTGCCAGCAGCTCCCCGGGGAGCAATGAGCAGTTCTTC.

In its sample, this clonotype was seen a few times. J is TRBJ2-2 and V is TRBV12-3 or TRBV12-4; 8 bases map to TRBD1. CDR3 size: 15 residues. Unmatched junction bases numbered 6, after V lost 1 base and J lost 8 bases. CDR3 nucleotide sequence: TGTGCCAGCAGTTTAGTAGGACAGGGAATGGGGGAGCTGTTTTTT. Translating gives CASSLVGQGMGELFF.